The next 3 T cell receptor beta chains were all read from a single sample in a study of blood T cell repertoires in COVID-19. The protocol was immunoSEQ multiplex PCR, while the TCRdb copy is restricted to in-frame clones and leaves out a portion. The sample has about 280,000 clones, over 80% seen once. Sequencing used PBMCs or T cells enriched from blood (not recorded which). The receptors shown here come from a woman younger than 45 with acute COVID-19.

CDR3 in DNA: TGTGCCTGGAGCCCCGGACTAGTGGACACCGGGGAGCTGTTTTTT. Amino acid sequence: CAWSPGLVDTGELFF. The J gene is TRBJ2-2, the V gene TRBV30, with 7 bases that match TRBD2. Germline-derived CDR1 and CDR2 are GTSNPN and SVGIG (reference sequence). Trimming cost V 3 bases and J 3 bases; bases outside gene matches: 7. The CDR3 is 15 amino acids.

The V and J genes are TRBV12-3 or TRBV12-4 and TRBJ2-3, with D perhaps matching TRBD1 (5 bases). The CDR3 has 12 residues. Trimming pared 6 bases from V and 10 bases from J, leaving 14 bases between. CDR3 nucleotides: TGTGCCAGCAGCATGAACCAGGGATCGCAGTATTTT. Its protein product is CASSMNQGSQYF.

The CDR3 sequence is CASSVDGLGYEQYF. The CDR3 nucleotides are TGTGCCAGCAGCGTAGATGGGCTTGGCTACGAGCAGTACTTC. J is TRBJ2-7 and V is TRBV9; D is undetermined. The germline gives CDR1 SGDLS, CDR2 YYNGEE. The CDR3 consists of 14 residues. V dropped 0 bases and J dropped 3 bases, with 10 bases sitting between them.